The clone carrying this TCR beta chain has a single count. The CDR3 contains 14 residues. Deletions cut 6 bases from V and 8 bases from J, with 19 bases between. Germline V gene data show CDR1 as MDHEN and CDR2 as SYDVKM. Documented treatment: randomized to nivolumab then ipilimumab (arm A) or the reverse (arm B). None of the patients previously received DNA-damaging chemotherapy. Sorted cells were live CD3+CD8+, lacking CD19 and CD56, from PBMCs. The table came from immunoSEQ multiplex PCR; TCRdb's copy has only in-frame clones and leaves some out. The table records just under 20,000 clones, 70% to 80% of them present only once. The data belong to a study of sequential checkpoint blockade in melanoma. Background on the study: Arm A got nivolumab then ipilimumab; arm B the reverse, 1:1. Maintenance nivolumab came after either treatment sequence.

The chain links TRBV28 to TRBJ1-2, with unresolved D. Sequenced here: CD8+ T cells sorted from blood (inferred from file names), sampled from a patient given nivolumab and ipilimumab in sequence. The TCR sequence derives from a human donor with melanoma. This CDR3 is CASSPPATLGGYTF. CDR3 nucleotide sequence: TGTGCCAGCAGCCCCCCCGCCACGCTAGGAGGCTACACCTTC.